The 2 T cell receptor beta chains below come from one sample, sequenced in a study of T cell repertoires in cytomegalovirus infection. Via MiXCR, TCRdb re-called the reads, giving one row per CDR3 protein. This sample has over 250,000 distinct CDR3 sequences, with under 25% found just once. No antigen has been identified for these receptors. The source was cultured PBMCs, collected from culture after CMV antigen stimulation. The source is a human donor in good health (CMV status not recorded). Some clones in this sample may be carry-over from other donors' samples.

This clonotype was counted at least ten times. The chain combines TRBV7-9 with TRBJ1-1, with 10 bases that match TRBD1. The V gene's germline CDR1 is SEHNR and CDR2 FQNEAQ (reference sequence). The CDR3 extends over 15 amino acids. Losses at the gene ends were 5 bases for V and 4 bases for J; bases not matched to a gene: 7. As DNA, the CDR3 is TGTGCCAGCAGCCGATTCGGGACAGGGGTCACTGAAGCTTTCTTT. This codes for CASSRFGTGVTEAFF.

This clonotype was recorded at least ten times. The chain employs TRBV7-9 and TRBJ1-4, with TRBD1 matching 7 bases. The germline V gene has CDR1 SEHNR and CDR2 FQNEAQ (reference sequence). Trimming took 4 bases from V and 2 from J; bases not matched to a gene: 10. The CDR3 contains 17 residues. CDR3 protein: CASSSIDRGQTNEKLFF. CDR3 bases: TGTGCCAGCAGCTCCATAGATAGGGGACAGACTAATGAAAAACTGTTTTTT.